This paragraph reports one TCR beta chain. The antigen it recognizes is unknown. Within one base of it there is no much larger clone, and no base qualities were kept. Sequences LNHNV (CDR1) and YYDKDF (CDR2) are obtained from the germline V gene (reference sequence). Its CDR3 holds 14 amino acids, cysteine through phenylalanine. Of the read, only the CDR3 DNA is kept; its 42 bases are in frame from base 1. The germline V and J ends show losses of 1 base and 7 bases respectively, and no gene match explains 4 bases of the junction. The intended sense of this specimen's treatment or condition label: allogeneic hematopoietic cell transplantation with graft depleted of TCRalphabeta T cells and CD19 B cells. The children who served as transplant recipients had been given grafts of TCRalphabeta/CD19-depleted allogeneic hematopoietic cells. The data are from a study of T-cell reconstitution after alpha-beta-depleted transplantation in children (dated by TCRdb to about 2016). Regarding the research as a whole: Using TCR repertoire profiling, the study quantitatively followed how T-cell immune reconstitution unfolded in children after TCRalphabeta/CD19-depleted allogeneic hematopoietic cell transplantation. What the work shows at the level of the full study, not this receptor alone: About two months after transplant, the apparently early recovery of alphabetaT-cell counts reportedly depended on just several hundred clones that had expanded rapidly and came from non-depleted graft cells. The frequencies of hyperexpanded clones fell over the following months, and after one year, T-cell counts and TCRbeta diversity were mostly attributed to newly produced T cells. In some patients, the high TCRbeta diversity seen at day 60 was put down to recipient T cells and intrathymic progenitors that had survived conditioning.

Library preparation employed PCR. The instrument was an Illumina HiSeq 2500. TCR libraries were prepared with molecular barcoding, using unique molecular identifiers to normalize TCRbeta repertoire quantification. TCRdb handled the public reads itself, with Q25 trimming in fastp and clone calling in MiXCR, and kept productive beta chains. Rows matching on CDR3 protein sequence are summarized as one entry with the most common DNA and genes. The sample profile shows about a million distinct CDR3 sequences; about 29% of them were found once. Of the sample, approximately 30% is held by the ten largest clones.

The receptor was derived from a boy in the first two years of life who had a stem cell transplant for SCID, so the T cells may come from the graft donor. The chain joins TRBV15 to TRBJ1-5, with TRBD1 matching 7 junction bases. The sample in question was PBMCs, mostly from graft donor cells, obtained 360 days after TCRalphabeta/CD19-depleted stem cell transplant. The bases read TGTGCCACCAGCAGAGGAGACAGGGACCAGCCCCAGCATTTT. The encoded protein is CATSRGDRDQPQHF.